The 5 T cell receptor beta chains listed next were all sequenced from one sample in a study of T cell responses to AZD1222 COVID-19 vaccine. Only in-frame clones appear in the TCRdb table, and some are missing; sequencing was by immunoSEQ multiplex PCR. This table has 67,000 or so clones, roughly 84% appearing once. The sequences come from peripheral blood, collected on day 0 of AZD1222 vaccination. These receptors were taken from an adult in good health.

This clone turned up a few times. The CDR3 DNA sequence: TGTGCCAGCAGCCGGAACAGGGCCCCGGGGCAGCCCCAGCATTTT. This sequence encodes CASSRNRAPGQPQHF. This rearrangement joins TRBV5-6 to TRBJ1-5; weak D call: TRBD1 (6 bases). The ends were cut back, 4 bases at V and 7 bases at J, with 18 bases in the middle. Germline V gene sequence: CDR1 SGHDT, CDR2 YYEEEE. This CDR3 is built from 15 residues.

This chain joins TRBV11-2 and TRBJ1-1; D unresolved. CDR1 is SGHAT, CDR2 FQNNGV, per germline. The CDR3 sequence is 13 residues long. V was clipped by 5 bases and J by 5 bases, with 12 bases between them. The DNA of the CDR3 is TGTGCCAGCAGCCTTCAAGAGGATACTGAAGCTTTCTTT. Encoded protein: CASSLQEDTEAFF.

V and J are TRBV9 and TRBJ1-2; D gene uncertain. The CDR3 spans 14 residues. Germline-derived CDR1 and CDR2 are SGDLS and YYNGEE. V dropped 0 bases and J dropped 4 bases, with 10 bases sitting between them. CDR3 sequence reads: CASSVGEVIYGYTF. CDR3 coding DNA: TGTGCCAGCAGCGTAGGGGAGGTGATCTATGGCTACACCTTC.

The chain combines TRBV18 with TRBJ1-5, with D perhaps TRBD1 (6 bases). V was cut by 8 bases and J by 4 bases, with 9 bases left in between. This CDR3 is built from 12 residues. Germline loops: CDR1 KGHSH, CDR2 LQKENI. In nucleotides, the CDR3 is TGTGCCAGCACTACAGGGAATCAGCCCCAGCATTTT. Amino acid sequence: CASTTGNQPQHF.

This clone was seen only once. The genes are TRBV3-1 (or the pseudogene TRBV3-2) and TRBJ2-1; 10 nucleotides align to TRBD2. Germline-derived CDR1 and CDR2 are LGHDT and YNNKEL (reference sequence). The CDR3 runs to 15 residues. The V and J ends lost 5 bases and 2 bases, in that order; junction bases with no gene match: 3. The DNA of the CDR3 is TGTGCCAGCAGCTTGAGCGGGGGGGCCTACAATGAGCAGTTCTTC. Amino acid sequence: CASSLSGGAYNEQFF.